Listed here are 19 T cell receptor beta chains from one sample, sequenced in a study of T cells in Graves' hyperthyroidism and ophthalmopathy. What was amplified from RNA transcripts were TCR beta CDR3 regions. HTBI primers were the set used in a first-round RT-PCR of the TCR CDR3. TCRdb re-analysed the multiplex PCR reads in MiXCR, keeping a single row per CDR3 protein. Seen here are more than 500,000 distinct CDR3 sequences, 15% to 20% observed once, and the top ten hold about 3.8%. The sequenced material came from blood. All receptors come from a woman in her thirties with Graves' hyperthyroidism.

The genes are TRBV5-1 and TRBJ2-7, with a weak D call TRBD2 (6 bases). Between the trimmed V and J ends, which lost 3 bases and 2 bases, there was a span of 18 bases. This CDR3 has 16 residues. Germline V gene lookup returns CDR1 SGHRS and CDR2 YFSETQ. The CDR3 spells CASSSTWDFSTYEQYF. CDR3 coding DNA: TGCGCCAGCAGCTCAACTTGGGACTTCTCAACCTACGAGCAGTACTTC. Variable domain in full (rest from reference TRBV5-1 and TRBJ2-7): KAGVTQTPRYLIKTRGQQVTLSCSPISGHRSVSWYQQTPGQGLQFLFEYFSETQRNKGNFPGRFSGRQFSNSRSEMNVSTLELGDSALYLCASSSTWDFSTYEQYFGPGTRLTVT.

The chain recombines TRBV4-1 with TRBJ2-1; D perhaps matches TRBD2 (6 bases). The CDR3 sequence is 13 residues long. Germline V CDR1 and CDR2: MGHRA, YSYEKL. Trimming pared 4 bases from V and 13 bases from J, leaving 17 bases between. The CDR3, as DNA: TGCGCCAGCAGCCCGGCTACTAGGAGGGATCAGTTCTTC. Translation: CASSPATRRDQFF.

This clonotype was detected many times. This chain joins TRBV11-2 and TRBJ2-7, with D maybe TRBD2 (6 bases). The CDR3 covers 14 residues. The V end was cut by 4 bases, the J end by 4 bases, with 14 bases between. Germline CDR1 and CDR2: SGHAT and FQNNGV. The CDR3 is CASSSSLGGYEQYF. DNA for the CDR3: TGTGCCAGCAGCTCAAGTTTGGGGGGTTACGAGCAGTACTTC.

The chain uses TRBV19 and TRBJ1-1; no firm D call. Trimming took off 5 bases at V and 5 bases at J, with 15 bases between the two ends. In germline, CDR1 is LNHDA, CDR2 SQIVND (reference sequence). This CDR3 has 14 amino acids. The CDR3 DNA reads TGTGCCAGTAGTTTTCGCGGAATTGGGACTGAAGCTTTCTTT. This codes for CASSFRGIGTEAFF.

At least ten counts were recorded for this clonotype. The rearrangement uses TRBV11-2 and TRBJ2-3, with a weak D call TRBD2 (5 bases). V lost 5 bases and J lost 2, with 14 bases in between. Germline assignment: CDR1 SGHAT and CDR2 FQNNGV. CDR3 length equals 15 residues. The CDR3 sequence is CASSLHGEFTDTQYF. Written as DNA, the CDR3 is TGTGCCAGCAGCCTTCATGGGGAGTTCACAGATACGCAGTATTTT. Full variable domain (rest looked up from reference TRBV11-2 and TRBJ2-3): EAGVAQSPRYKIIEKRQSVAFWCNPISGHATLYWYQQILGQGPKLLIQFQNNGVVDDSQLPKDRFSAERLKGVDSTLKIQPAKLEDSAVYLCASSLHGEFTDTQYFGPGTRLTVL.

Only a few counts were recorded for this clonotype. The chain has TRBV27 and TRBJ2-1; 7 bases agree with TRBD1. Germline values: CDR1 MNHEY, CDR2 SMNVEV (reference sequence). V lost 4 bases and J lost 9; bases outside the gene matches: 6. This CDR3 contains 13 residues. The CDR3 bases are TGTGCCAGCAGTTGGCCAGGGGGTGGTGAGCAGTTCTTC. It yields the protein CASSWPGGGEQFF.

A word on this clonotype: The junction shows a germline mismatch at one end, possibly a read error. The rearrangement links TRBV6-9 to TRBJ2-3; 7 bases match TRBD2. Germline V CDR1 and CDR2: MNHGY, SVAAGI. The CDR3 has 15 amino acids. The CDR3 DNA is TGTGCCAGCAGTTCCCTGGCGGGAGTGGCAGATACGCGGTATTTT. This sequence encodes CASSSLAGVADTRYF.

V is TRBV6-1 and J is TRBJ1-4; D unresolved. The CDR3 is 14 amino acids. The germline gives CDR1 MNHNS, CDR2 SASEGT. Trimming left V 6 bases short and J 6 bases short, with 14 bases between. The CDR3 protein is CASRDLGWDEKLFF. The CDR3 nucleotides are TGTGCCAGCAGGGACCTGGGGTGGGATGAAAAACTGTTTTTT.

This clonotype has at least ten counts. The chain has TRBV7-2 and TRBJ2-7; D call uncertain. CDR1 and CDR2 from the germline V gene are SGHTA and FQGNSA. V lost 3 bases and J lost 5, with 8 bases in between. CDR3 size: 12 residues. The CDR3 region is CASSLGIHEQYF. The CDR3 region has the DNA TGTGCCAGCAGCTTGGGAATCCACGAGCAGTACTTC. Complete variable domain (other parts from reference TRBV7-2 and TRBJ2-7): GAGVSQSPSNKVTEKGKDVELRCDPISGHTALYWYRQSLGQGLEFLIYFQGNSAPDKSGLPSDRFSAERTGGSVSTLTIQRTQQEDSAVYLCASSLGIHEQYFGPGTRLTVT.

This clonotype was detected ten times or more. The chain joins TRBV20-1 to TRBJ2-7; the match to TRBD2 covers 11 bases. Germline CDR1 reads DFQATT; CDR2 reads SNEGSKA (reference sequence). CDR3 length: 15 residues. The J segment lost 2 bases and the V segment lost 1 base, leaving 4 bases of the junction unmatched. The CDR3 loop reads CSARASSGRTYEQYF. For the CDR3, the DNA is TGCAGTGCTAGAGCTTCTAGCGGGAGGACCTACGAGCAGTACTTC.

This clonotype has just a few counts. A much larger clone sits a single nucleotide away, making a read error possible. J is TRBJ2-7 and V is TRBV6-1, with 7 bases lining up with TRBD1. CDR1 and CDR2 from the germline V gene are MNHNS and SASEGT. The V gene end was trimmed by 10 bases and the J gene end by 4 bases; junction bases not matched to a gene: 13. The CDR3 is 14 residues long. CDR3 residues: CAISTYRGGYEQYF. The DNA of the CDR3 is TGTGCCATTAGCACCTACAGGGGCGGATACGAGCAGTACTTC.

Ten or more counts support this clonotype. This chain joins TRBV5-1 and TRBJ2-6, with 7 bases matching TRBD1. This CDR3 contains 17 residues. The germline gives CDR1 SGHRS, CDR2 YFSETQ. V lost 4 bases, J lost 0 bases, and 7 bases stayed unmatched. The CDR3 DNA follows: TGCGCCAGCAGCCTACGACAGGGCTACTCTGGGGCCAACGTCCTGACTTTC. Residues: CASSLRQGYSGANVLTF. Together with reference TRBV5-1 and TRBJ2-6, the CDR3 gives the full variable domain: KAGVTQTPRYLIKTRGQQVTLSCSPISGHRSVSWYQQTPGQGLQFLFEYFSETQRNKGNFPGRFSGRQFSNSRSEMNVSTLELGDSALYLCASSLRQGYSGANVLTFGAGSRLTVL.

This clonotype was recorded at least ten times. This CDR3 reads CASSYPGTSGRVRFNEQFF. In nucleotides, the CDR3 is TGTGCCAGCAGTTATCCGGGGACTAGCGGGAGAGTACGCTTCAATGAGCAGTTCTTC. The V call is TRBV6-2 or TRBV6-3, the J call TRBJ2-1; 14 nucleotides agree with TRBD2. CDR1 MNHEY and CDR2 SVGEGT come from the germline V gene. The CDR3 contains 19 residues. The V segment lost 3 bases and the J segment 6 bases; nucleotides outside the gene matches: 13.

At least ten counts were recorded for this clonotype. V and J are TRBV20-1 and TRBJ1-5; D gene unclear. This CDR3 spans 11 amino acids. From germline, CDR1 is DFQATT and CDR2 SNEGSKA (reference sequence). Trimming cost V 3 bases and J 10 bases, with 10 bases left between them. Here the CDR3 DNA reads TGCAGTGCTAGTCAGACCAAACCCCAGCATTTT. Translation gives CSASQTKPQHF.

In this sample, this clonotype turned up many times. The chain is built from TRBV7-9 and TRBJ2-5, with 7 bases matching TRBD1. Germline loops: CDR1 SEHNR, CDR2 FQNEAQ (reference sequence). Trimming cost V 5 bases and J 4 bases; bases outside gene matches: 7. CDR3 length equals 14 residues. The CDR3 region has the DNA TGTGCCAGCAGCAGGGACGACAGGGTAGAGACCCAGTACTTC. Its protein is CASSRDDRVETQYF.

This clonotype has ten or more counts. The chain uses TRBV6-1 and TRBJ2-5; 9 nucleotides match TRBD2. The V gene's germline CDR1 is MNHNS and CDR2 SASEGT. The CDR3 is 13 residues long. The ends lost 5 bases at V and 3 bases at J; junction bases unmatched: 1. This chain's CDR3 is CASSSGRKETQYF. The CDR3 nucleotides read TGTGCCAGCAGTAGCGGGAGGAAAGAGACCCAGTACTTC.

The gene calls are TRBV29-1 and TRBJ1-1; tentative D call: TRBD1 (5 bases). CDR3 length: 12 residues. The germline CDR1 and CDR2 sequences are SQVTM and ANQGSEA. V lost 3 bases and J lost 5, with 10 bases in between. The CDR3 DNA is TGCAGCGTTGAGTTCAGGGATACTGAAGCTTTCTTT. As protein: CSVEFRDTEAFF.

The chain has TRBV5-1 and TRBJ2-7, with D possibly matching TRBD2 (5 bases). Trimming stripped 1 base from V and 7 bases from J, with 15 bases between. Germline V lookup: CDR1 SGHRS, CDR2 YFSETQ. The CDR3 spans 14 residues. The CDR3 nucleotides read TGCGCCAGCAGCTTGTCTCTGGTCCCGGGGGAGCAGTACTTC. Its translation: CASSLSLVPGEQYF.

The sample holds many counts of this clonotype. The chain couples TRBV5-1 to TRBJ2-2; 13 bases fit TRBD2. After removal of 3 bases from V and 6 bases from J, the junction contained 5 bases not matched to a gene. This CDR3 is built from 16 residues. The germline gives CDR1 SGHRS, CDR2 YFSETQ. The CDR3 bases are TGCGCCAGCAGCTCAGGACTAGCGGGAGCCGCCGGGGAGCTGTTTTTT. This gives the protein CASSSGLAGAAGELFF. Full variable domain (remainder filled in from reference TRBV5-1 and TRBJ2-2): KAGVTQTPRYLIKTRGQQVTLSCSPISGHRSVSWYQQTPGQGLQFLFEYFSETQRNKGNFPGRFSGRQFSNSRSEMNVSTLELGDSALYLCASSSGLAGAAGELFFGEGSRLTVL.